These T cell receptor beta chains were read from a single sample in a study of blood T cells in healthy people across ages. TCRdb reprocessed the 5' RACE reads with MiXCR, giving one entry per CDR3 protein. The data show 1,500,000 or so distinct CDR3 sequences, approximately 63% seen once. Sequencing used blood. These receptors all come from a young man in good health. CDR3s include the opening cysteine and the closing phenylalanine or tryptophan. A row's size may be missing; if present it is once, few, many or a size class.

once	TRBV20-1	CSARDHASAGGTGTQYF
NA	TRBV12-3/TRBV12-4	CASSSRFVGGDTEAFF
once	TRBV9	CASSVEIRTSGRGGFYEQYF
NA	TRBV19	CASSIEASGYNEQFF
NA	TRBV3-1	CASIRGLAMETQYF
NA	TRBV13	CASSAPSGAAGELFF
NA	TRBV6-6	CASSYLGAETENIQYF
once	TRBV3-1	CASSQGFSAVDQPQHF
NA	TRBV16	CASCTVSYNEQFF
NA	TRBV5-4	CASSSTGRSGSPLDYEQYF
few	TRBV6-2/TRBV6-3	CASSYQGLAEQYF
NA	TRBV2	CASKRVIASSYEQYF
NA	TRBV5-1	CASMGQTTYEQYF
few	TRBV18	CASSTGQGYEQYF
NA	TRBV6-2/TRBV6-3	CASSASTSGALNEQFF
NA	TRBV18	CASSRTGLEETQYF
few	TRBV5-1	CASSLPSGLGPNEQFF
few	TRBV11-2	CASSPQFGPGLGEQYF